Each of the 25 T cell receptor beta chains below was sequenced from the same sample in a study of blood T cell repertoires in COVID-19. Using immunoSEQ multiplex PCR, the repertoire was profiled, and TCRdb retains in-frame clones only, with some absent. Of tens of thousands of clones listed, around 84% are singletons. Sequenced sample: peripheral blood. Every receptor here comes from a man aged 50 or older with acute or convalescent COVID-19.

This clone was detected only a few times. Written as DNA, the CDR3 is TGTGCCAGCAGTGAAGGGGGCAGGGCCAATTCACCCCTCCACTTT. As protein: CASSEGGRANSPLHF. This sequence joins TRBV6-4 and TRBJ1-6, with 7 bases matching TRBD1. Trimming took 3 bases from V and 7 from J; bases not matched to a gene: 6. Germline V gene data show CDR1 as MRHNA and CDR2 as SNTAGT. The CDR3 totals 15 residues.

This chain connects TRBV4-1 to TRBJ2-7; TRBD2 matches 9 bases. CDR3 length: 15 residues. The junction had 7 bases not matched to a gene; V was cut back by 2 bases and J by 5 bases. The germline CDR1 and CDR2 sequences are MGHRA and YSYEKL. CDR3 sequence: CASSQRLAEGNEQYF. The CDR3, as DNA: TGCGCCAGCAGCCAAAGACTAGCGGAGGGCAACGAGCAGTACTTC.

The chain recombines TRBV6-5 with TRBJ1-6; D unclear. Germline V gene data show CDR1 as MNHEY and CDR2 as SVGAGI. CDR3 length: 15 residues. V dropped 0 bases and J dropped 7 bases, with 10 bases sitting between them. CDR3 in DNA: TGTGCCAGCAGTTACTCGTCTGGGCTCAATTCACCCCTCCACTTT. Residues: CASSYSSGLNSPLHF.

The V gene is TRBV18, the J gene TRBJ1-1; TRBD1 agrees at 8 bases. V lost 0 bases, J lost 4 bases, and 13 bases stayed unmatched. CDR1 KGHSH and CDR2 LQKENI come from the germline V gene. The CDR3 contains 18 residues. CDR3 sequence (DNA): TGTGCCAGCTCACCACCGTTAGGCAGGGGGCCCGGGGGCACTGAAGCTTTCTTT. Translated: CASSPPLGRGPGGTEAFF.

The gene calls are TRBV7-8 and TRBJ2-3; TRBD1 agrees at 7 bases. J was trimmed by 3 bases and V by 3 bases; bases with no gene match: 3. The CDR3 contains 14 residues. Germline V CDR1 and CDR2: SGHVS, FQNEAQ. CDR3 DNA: TGTGCCAGCAGCTTTTTGACAGGGACAGATACGCAGTATTTT. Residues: CASSFLTGTDTQYF.

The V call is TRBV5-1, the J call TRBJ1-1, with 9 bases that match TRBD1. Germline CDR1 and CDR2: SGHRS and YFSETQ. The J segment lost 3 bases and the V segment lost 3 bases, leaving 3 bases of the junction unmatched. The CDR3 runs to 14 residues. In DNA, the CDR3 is TGCGCCAGCAGCTCCGGGACAGGGTACACTGAAGCTTTCTTT. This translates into CASSSGTGYTEAFF.

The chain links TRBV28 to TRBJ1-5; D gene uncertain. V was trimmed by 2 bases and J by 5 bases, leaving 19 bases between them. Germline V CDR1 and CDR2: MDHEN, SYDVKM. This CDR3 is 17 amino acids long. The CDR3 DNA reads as TGTGCCAGCAGTTTAATTCCCAGGACGGGGAAAGATCAGCCCCAGCATTTT. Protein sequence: CASSLIPRTGKDQPQHF.

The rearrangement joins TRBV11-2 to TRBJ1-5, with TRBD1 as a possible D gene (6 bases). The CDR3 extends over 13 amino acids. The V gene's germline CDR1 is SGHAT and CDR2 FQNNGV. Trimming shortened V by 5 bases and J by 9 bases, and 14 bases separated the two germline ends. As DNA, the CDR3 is TGTGCCAGCAGCCCAGGGGCCCCCGGGCCCCAGCATTTT. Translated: CASSPGAPGPQHF.

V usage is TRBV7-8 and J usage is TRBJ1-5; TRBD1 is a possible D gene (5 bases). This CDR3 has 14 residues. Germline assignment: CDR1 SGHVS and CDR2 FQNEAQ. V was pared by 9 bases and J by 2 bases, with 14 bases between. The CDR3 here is CARTRAEGNQPQHF. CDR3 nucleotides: TGTGCCAGGACCAGGGCTGAGGGCAATCAGCCCCAGCATTTT.

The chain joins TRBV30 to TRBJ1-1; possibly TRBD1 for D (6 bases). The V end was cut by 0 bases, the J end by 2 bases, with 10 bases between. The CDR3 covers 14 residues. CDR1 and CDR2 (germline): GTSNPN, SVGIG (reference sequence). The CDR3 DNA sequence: TGTGCCTGGAGTGTAGGGACACCAAACACTGAAGCTTTCTTT. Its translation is CAWSVGTPNTEAFF.

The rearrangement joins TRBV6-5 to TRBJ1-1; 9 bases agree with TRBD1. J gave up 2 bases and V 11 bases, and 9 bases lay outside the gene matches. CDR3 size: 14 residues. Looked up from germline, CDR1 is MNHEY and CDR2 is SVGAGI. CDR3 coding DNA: TGTGCCGGAAGGACAGGGGACTTCAACACTGAAGCTTTCTTT. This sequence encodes CAGRTGDFNTEAFF.

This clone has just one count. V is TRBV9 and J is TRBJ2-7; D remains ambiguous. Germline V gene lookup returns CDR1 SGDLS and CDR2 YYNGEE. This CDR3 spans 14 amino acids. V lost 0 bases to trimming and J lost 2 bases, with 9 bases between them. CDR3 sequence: CASSVALSPYEQYF. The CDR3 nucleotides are TGTGCCAGCAGCGTAGCGCTGAGTCCCTACGAGCAGTACTTC.

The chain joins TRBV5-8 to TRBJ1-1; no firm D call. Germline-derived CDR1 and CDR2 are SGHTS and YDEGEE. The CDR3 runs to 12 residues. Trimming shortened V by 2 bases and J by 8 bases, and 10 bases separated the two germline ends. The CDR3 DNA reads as TGTGCCAGCAGCTTTGACAATACCGAAGCTTTCTTT. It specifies CASSFDNTEAFF.

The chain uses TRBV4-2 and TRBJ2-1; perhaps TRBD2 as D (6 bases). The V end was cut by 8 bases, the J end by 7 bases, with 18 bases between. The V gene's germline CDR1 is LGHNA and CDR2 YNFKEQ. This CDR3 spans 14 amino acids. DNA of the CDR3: TGTGCCAGCGCGCAGCGGGTGGGGACTAATGAGCAGTTCTTC. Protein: CASAQRVGTNEQFF.

As DNA, the CDR3 is TGTGCCAGTTCGGGGGGCTCCTACAATGAGCAGTTCTTC. Protein sequence: CASSGGSYNEQFF. The chain carries TRBV12-3 or TRBV12-4 and TRBJ2-1; 7 nucleotides match TRBD2. The CDR3 runs 13 residues. V dropped 9 bases and J dropped 0; count of bases not matched to a gene: 2.

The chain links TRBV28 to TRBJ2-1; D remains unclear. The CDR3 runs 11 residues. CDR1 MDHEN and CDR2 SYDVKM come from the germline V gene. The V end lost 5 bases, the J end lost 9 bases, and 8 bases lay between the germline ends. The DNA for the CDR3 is TGTGCCAGCAGTCTCACTATTGAGCAGTTCTTC. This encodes CASSLTIEQFF.

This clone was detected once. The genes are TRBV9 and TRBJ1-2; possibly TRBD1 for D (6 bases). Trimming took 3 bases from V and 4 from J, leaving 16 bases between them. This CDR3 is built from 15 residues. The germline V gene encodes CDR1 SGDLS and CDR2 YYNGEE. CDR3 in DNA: TGTGCCAGCAGCGGGGAGAACAGGGCCCTCTATGGCTACACCTTC. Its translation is CASSGENRALYGYTF.

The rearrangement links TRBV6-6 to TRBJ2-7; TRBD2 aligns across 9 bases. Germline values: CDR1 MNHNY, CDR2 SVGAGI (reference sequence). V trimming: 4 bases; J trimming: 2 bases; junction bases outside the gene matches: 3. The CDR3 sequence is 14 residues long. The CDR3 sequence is CASSLAGETYEQYF. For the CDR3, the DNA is TGTGCCAGCAGTTTAGCGGGAGAAACCTACGAGCAGTACTTC.

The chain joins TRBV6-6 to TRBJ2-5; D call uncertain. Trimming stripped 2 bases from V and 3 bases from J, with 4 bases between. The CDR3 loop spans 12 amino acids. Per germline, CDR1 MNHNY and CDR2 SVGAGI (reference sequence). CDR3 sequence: CASSYTKETQYF. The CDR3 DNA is TGTGCCAGCAGTTACACTAAAGAGACCCAGTACTTC.

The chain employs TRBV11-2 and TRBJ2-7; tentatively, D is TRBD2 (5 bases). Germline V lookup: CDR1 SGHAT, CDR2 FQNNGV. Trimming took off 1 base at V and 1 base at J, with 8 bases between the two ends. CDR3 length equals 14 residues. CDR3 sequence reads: CASSLVGESYEQYF. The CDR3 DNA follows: TGTGCCAGCAGCTTAGTCGGGGAATCCTACGAGCAGTACTTC.

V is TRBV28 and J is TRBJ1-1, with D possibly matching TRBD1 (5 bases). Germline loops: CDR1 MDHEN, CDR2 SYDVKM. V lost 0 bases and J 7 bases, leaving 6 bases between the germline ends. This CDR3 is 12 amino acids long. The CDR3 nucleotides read TGTGCCAGCAGTTTATGGGGACTTGAAGCTTTCTTT. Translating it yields CASSLWGLEAFF. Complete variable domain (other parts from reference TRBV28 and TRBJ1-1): DVKVTQSSRYLVKRTGEKVFLECVQDMDHENMFWYRQDPGLGLRLIYFSYDVKMKEKGDIPEGYSVSREKKERFSLILESASTNQTSMYLCASSLWGLEAFFGQGTRLTVV.

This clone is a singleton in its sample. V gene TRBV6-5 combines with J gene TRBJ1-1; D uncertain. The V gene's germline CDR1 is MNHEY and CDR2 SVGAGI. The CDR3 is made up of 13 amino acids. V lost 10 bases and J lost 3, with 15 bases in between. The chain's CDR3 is CATREGGYTEAFF. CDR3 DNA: TGTGCCACCCGGGAGGGAGGCTACACTGAAGCTTTCTTT.

The CDR3: CASSFSGYLTEQYF. In DNA form, the CDR3 reads TGTGCCAGCAGCTTCTCGGGGTACCTTACCGAGCAGTACTTC. The chain links TRBV5-4 to TRBJ2-7; D possibly corresponds to TRBD2 (5 bases). Per germline, CDR1 SGHNT and CDR2 YYREEE (reference sequence). V was trimmed by 2 bases and J by 6 bases, leaving 15 bases between them. This CDR3 is built from 14 residues.

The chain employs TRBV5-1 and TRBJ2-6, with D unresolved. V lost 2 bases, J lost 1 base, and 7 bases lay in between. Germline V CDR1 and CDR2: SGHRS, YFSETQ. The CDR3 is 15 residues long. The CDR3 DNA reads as TGCGCCAGCAGCTTCCAGGCATCTGGGGCCAACGTCCTGACTTTC. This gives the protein CASSFQASGANVLTF.

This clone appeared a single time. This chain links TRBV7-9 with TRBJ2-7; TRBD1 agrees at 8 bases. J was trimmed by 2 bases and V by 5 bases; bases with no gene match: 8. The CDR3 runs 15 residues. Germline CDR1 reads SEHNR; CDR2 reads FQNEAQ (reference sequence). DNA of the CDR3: TGTGCCAGCAGCGCCACTTCGGACAGGGCCTACGAGCAGTACTTC. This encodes CASSATSDRAYEQYF.